This entry describes one T cell receptor (beta chain). Its cognate antigen is unknown. These data belong to a study of beta chain features in type 1 diabetes. Reverse transcribing all isolated RNA meant expressed TCRB transcripts were sequenced. Assay used: immunoSEQ multiplex PCR; TCRdb lists only in-frame clones, some missing. The sample records about 240,000 clones, about 15% being singletons. The germline V gene encodes CDR1 SGHDT and CDR2 YYEEEE. The CDR3 totals 15 residues. V shed 1 base and J 1 base; nucleotides not matched to a gene: 4. Study results and caveats: Researchers report that Type 1 diabetes patients had moderately but significantly shorter TCRB CDR3s across all four CD4+ subsets.

Source material: naive CD4+ T cells from blood. The gene calls are TRBV5-6 and TRBJ2-7; 8 bases fit TRBD1. The clonotype was recovered from a man aged 30 to 39 with type 1 diabetes. CDR3 sequence reads: CASSLKDRESYEQYF. The CDR3 DNA is TGTGCCAGCAGCTTGAAGGACAGGGAATCCTACGAGCAGTACTTC.